Listed below are T cell receptor beta chains from one sample, sequenced in a study of cytomegalovirus exposure and HLA in healthy donors. Assay: immunoSEQ multiplex PCR; the TCRdb copy retains only in-frame clones and omits some. The sample holds about 100,000 clones, around 96% seen once. Sequenced input: PBMCs. These receptors were taken from a woman younger than 35 in good health and CMV-seronegative. The CDR3 runs from the conserved cysteine through the conserved F or W. Each record gives: J gene, D gene, V gene, clone size, CDR3 DNA, CDR3 protein. D genes are given only for firm matches. Not all rows give a size; the values are once, few, many and, for expanded clones, a class.

J: TRBJ2-7; D: .; V: TRBV2; size: .; DNA: TGTGCCAGCGGTAACACCCCCTACGAGCAGTACTTC; CDR3: CASGNTPYEQYF
J: TRBJ2-1; D: TRBD2; V: TRBV10-2; size: .; DNA: TGCGCCAGCAAGGTAGCGGGAGGTGGGTCAAATGAGCAGTTCTTC; CDR3: CASKVAGGGSNEQFF
J: TRBJ1-4; D: .; V: TRBV30; size: .; DNA: TGTGCCTGGAGTGACAGCTCAACTAATGAAAAACTGTTTTTT; CDR3: CAWSDSSTNEKLFF
J: TRBJ1-1; D: .; V: TRBV6-1; size: .; DNA: TGTGCCAGCAGTCCGCGGACAGTTATGAACACTGAAGCTTTCTTT; CDR3: CASSPRTVMNTEAFF
J: TRBJ2-2; D: .; V: TRBV7-9; size: .; DNA: TGTGCCAGCAGCTTTCGGTCGGTACCAGCGGGCACCGGGGAGCTGTTTTTT; CDR3: CASSFRSVPAGTGELFF
J: TRBJ2-5; D: TRBD1; V: TRBV7-8; size: .; DNA: TGTGCCAGCAGCTTAGGACAGGGGGCCATCCAAGAGACCCAGTACTTC; CDR3: CASSLGQGAIQETQYF
J: TRBJ2-1; D: TRBD2; V: TRBV30; size: .; DNA: TGTGCCTGGAGTGTAGGACTAGCGGGAAAGTTCTTC; CDR3: CAWSVGLAGKFF
J: TRBJ1-3; D: TRBD1; V: TRBV6-1; size: .; DNA: TGTGCCAGCAGGGTTGACAGGGGGTCTGGAAACACCATATATTTT; CDR3: CASRVDRGSGNTIYF
J: TRBJ1-2; D: .; V: TRBV6-1; size: .; DNA: TGTGCCAGCAGTGAAGGGCTACAGGGTCACAAGGATGGCTACACCTTC; CDR3: CASSEGLQGHKDGYTF
J: TRBJ1-1; D: .; V: TRBV7-2; size: .; DNA: TGTGCCAGCAGCTTAGAAAACTCGAGCACTGAAGCTTTCTTT; CDR3: CASSLENSSTEAFF
J: TRBJ1-2; D: .; V: TRBV19; size: .; DNA: TGTGCCAGTAGTCCTCTGGAGGTTAACTATGGCTACACCTTC; CDR3: CASSPLEVNYGYTF
J: TRBJ1-4; D: TRBD1; V: TRBV5-1; size: .; DNA: TGCGCCAGCAGCTTTGGGGTGACAGGGGGTAATGAAAAACTGTTTTTT; CDR3: CASSFGVTGGNEKLFF
J: TRBJ2-7; D: TRBD1; V: TRBV7-9; size: .; DNA: TGTGCCAGCGCCCCGACAGGGTATCGGTACGAGCAGTACTTC; CDR3: CASAPTGYRYEQYF
J: TRBJ1-2; D: .; V: TRBV9; size: .; DNA: TGTGCCAGCAGCGTAGTCGGGACACCCGCTAACTATGGCTACACCTTC; CDR3: CASSVVGTPANYGYTF
J: TRBJ1-1; D: .; V: TRBV4-1; size: .; DNA: TGCGCCAGCAGCCAAGATCAGGCGGGGGGAATGAACACTGAAGCTTTCTTT; CDR3: CASSQDQAGGMNTEAFF
J: TRBJ2-7; D: TRBD2; V: TRBV10-2; size: few; DNA: TGCGCCAGCCTCGCTAGCGGGAGACACGAGCAGTACTTC; CDR3: CASLASGRHEQYF
J: TRBJ1-1; D: .; V: TRBV6-5; size: .; DNA: TGTGCCAGCAGTTACAGCTGGAACACTGAAGCTTTCTTT; CDR3: CASSYSWNTEAFF
J: TRBJ1-5; D: .; V: TRBV27; size: .; DNA: TGTGCCAGCAGTTCCTCGGGACTCCCCGGGCGTCAGCCCCAGCATTTT; CDR3: CASSSSGLPGRQPQHF
J: TRBJ2-5; D: .; V: TRBV10-3; size: .; DNA: TGTGCCACCCGGAAAGGGGCTTTACAAGAGACCCAGTACTTC; CDR3: CATRKGALQETQYF
J: TRBJ2-5; D: .; V: TRBV21-1; size: .; DNA: TGTGCCAGCCCCCTGGCAGGGGGTAAATCGGGTTCAGAGACCCAGTACTTC; CDR3: CASPLAGGKSGSETQYF
J: TRBJ1-2; D: .; V: TRBV5-1; size: .; DNA: TGCGCCAGCAGCTTGGGAACAGGTTCTAACTATGGCTACACCTTC; CDR3: CASSLGTGSNYGYTF
J: TRBJ2-5; D: TRBD1; V: TRBV27; size: once; DNA: TGTGCCAGCAGTCTCCAGGGACAGGGAAAGGTGACCCAGTACTTC; CDR3: CASSLQGQGKVTQYF
J: TRBJ2-7; D: TRBD1; V: TRBV10-3; size: .; DNA: TGTGCCATTTTTGACAGGGAGTCCTACGAGCAGTACTTC; CDR3: CAIFDRESYEQYF
J: TRBJ2-3; D: TRBD2; V: TRBV18; size: .; DNA: TGTGCCAGCTCACCCCGACTAGCGGGGGTCTCCACAGATACGCAGTATTTT; CDR3: CASSPRLAGVSTDTQYF
J: TRBJ2-5; D: .; V: TRBV15; size: .; DNA: TGTGCCACCAGCAGAGATCGGGGGTCGGAGGAGACCCAGTACTTC; CDR3: CATSRDRGSEETQYF
J: TRBJ2-5; D: TRBD2; V: TRBV7-2; size: .; DNA: TGTGCCAGCAGCTTCTCTAGCGGTGAAGTTTGGGCGACCCAGTACTTC; CDR3: CASSFSSGEVWATQYF
J: TRBJ1-2; D: .; V: TRBV5-4; size: .; DNA: TGTGCCAGCAGCTTCGGGGGGGGAGCGGGCGGCTACACCTTC; CDR3: CASSFGGGAGGYTF
J: TRBJ2-2; D: TRBD2; V: TRBV4-3; size: .; DNA: TGCGCCAGCAGCCAAGATAGTCCCCCTGCGGGGGGGCCCGGGGAGCTGTTTTTT; CDR3: CASSQDSPPAGGPGELFF
J: TRBJ1-2; D: TRBD1; V: TRBV5-4; size: .; DNA: TGTGCCAGCAGCTTGGGAGACAGGGGAGGGGATGGCTACACCTTC; CDR3: CASSLGDRGGDGYTF
J: TRBJ2-7; D: TRBD1; V: TRBV27; size: .; DNA: TGTGCCAGCAGTCCAGGGGACAGGTTGAAAGAAGAGCAGTACTTC; CDR3: CASSPGDRLKEEQYF
J: TRBJ2-7; D: TRBD2; V: TRBV7-2; size: once; DNA: TGTGCCAGCAGCATCCCGGGTCGGTTAGCGGGGGCAACTCCCTACGAGCAGTACTTC; CDR3: CASSIPGRLAGATPYEQYF
J: TRBJ2-5; D: TRBD2; V: TRBV4-1; size: .; DNA: TGCGCCAGCAGGGGGAGGAAGCGGGAGGTGGGAGAGACCCAGTACTTC; CDR3: CASRGRKREVGETQYF
J: TRBJ2-5; D: .; V: TRBV7-3; size: few; DNA: TGTGCCAGCAGCAGGGAGCCTCAAGAGACCCAGTACTTC; CDR3: CASSREPQETQYF
J: TRBJ1-4; D: .; V: TRBV7-8; size: .; DNA: TGTGCCAGCAGCTCCGGGGCATGGGACACTGAAAAACTGTTTTTT; CDR3: CASSSGAWDTEKLFF
J: TRBJ1-6; D: .; V: TRBV6-4; size: .; DNA: TGTGCCAGCAGTGACGTGGGGCAGGGAGGCTCACCCCTCCACTTT; CDR3: CASSDVGQGGSPLHF
J: TRBJ1-2; D: .; V: TRBV9; size: .; DNA: TGTGCCAGCAGCGTAGAGCTTGCTGGCAGGGATACCGGCTACACCTTC; CDR3: CASSVELAGRDTGYTF
J: TRBJ1-1; D: .; V: TRBV6-5; size: .; DNA: TGTGCCAGCAATGAAGGGGTAGCGGGTGAAGCTTTCTTT; CDR3: CASNEGVAGEAFF
J: TRBJ2-7; D: .; V: TRBV7-2; size: few; DNA: TGTGCCAGCAGCTTTAGTAGGAGCTCCTACGAGCAGTACTTC; CDR3: CASSFSRSSYEQYF
J: TRBJ2-5; D: TRBD1; V: TRBV5-1; size: .; DNA: TGCGCCAGCAGCTCCACAGGGGAAACGGAGACCCAGTACTTC; CDR3: CASSSTGETETQYF
J: TRBJ1-1; D: .; V: TRBV5-6; size: .; DNA: TGTGCCAGCAGCTCTACAGGGTCGCGCACTGAAGCTTTCTTT; CDR3: CASSSTGSRTEAFF
J: TRBJ2-5; D: TRBD2; V: TRBV13; size: .; DNA: TGTGCCAGCAGCTCCCCGCTAGCGGGGGGGCCCATGGAGACCCAGTACTTC; CDR3: CASSSPLAGGPMETQYF
J: TRBJ2-7; D: .; V: TRBV6-5; size: .; DNA: TGTGCCAGCAGTTACTATGGGGGCCCCTACGAGCAGTACTTC; CDR3: CASSYYGGPYEQYF
J: TRBJ1-1; D: .; V: TRBV25-1; size: .; DNA: TGTGCCAGCAGTGGACTCGATGAAGCTTTCTTT; CDR3: CASSGLDEAFF
J: TRBJ2-7; D: .; V: TRBV10-3; size: .; DNA: TGTGCCATCGGCGGGGAGCACGAACTAACCTACGAGCAGTACTTC; CDR3: CAIGGEHELTYEQYF
J: TRBJ2-7; D: TRBD1; V: TRBV14; size: .; DNA: TGTGCCAGCAGCCAAGCGAGACAGGGGGTCTACGAGCAGTACTTC; CDR3: CASSQARQGVYEQYF
J: TRBJ1-1; D: .; V: TRBV23-1; size: .; DNA: TGCGCCAGCAGAAAGGCCAGGACGACCCGGGATCGTAACACTGAAGCTTTCTTT; CDR3: CASRKARTTRDRNTEAFF
J: TRBJ2-1; D: TRBD2; V: TRBV4-3; size: .; DNA: TGCGCCAGCGCGGCCCATGGGACTAGCGCCTACAATGAGCAGTTCTTC; CDR3: CASAAHGTSAYNEQFF
J: TRBJ1-2; D: .; V: TRBV6-1; size: .; DNA: TGTGCCAGCAGTCTACGACAGGACTATGGCTACACCTTC; CDR3: CASSLRQDYGYTF
J: TRBJ1-1; D: .; V: TRBV20-1; size: .; DNA: TGCAGTGCTAGCGACTTCCCCATAGCTTTCTTT; CDR3: CSASDFPIAFF
J: TRBJ1-1; D: TRBD1; V: TRBV4-3; size: .; DNA: TGCGCCAGCAGCCAACTCCCGGGACAGCTGAACACTGAAGCTTTCTTT; CDR3: CASSQLPGQLNTEAFF
J: TRBJ1-1; D: .; V: TRBV18; size: .; DNA: TGTGCCAGCTCACCGTGGGACGGGGGGCTAGGCACTGAAGCTTTCTTT; CDR3: CASSPWDGGLGTEAFF
J: TRBJ2-1; D: TRBD2; V: TRBV4-1; size: .; DNA: TGCGCCAGCAGCCACCCGGGAGCGGGAGCATACAATGAGCAGTTCTTC; CDR3: CASSHPGAGAYNEQFF
J: TRBJ2-3; D: .; V: TRBV6-5; size: .; DNA: TGTGCCACTCTGAGCGGAACTAGCACAGATACGCAGTATTTT; CDR3: CATLSGTSTDTQYF
J: TRBJ2-7; D: .; V: TRBV7-9; size: .; DNA: TGTGCCAGCAGCTTATTAGGAGGCGAGCAGTACTTC; CDR3: CASSLLGGEQYF